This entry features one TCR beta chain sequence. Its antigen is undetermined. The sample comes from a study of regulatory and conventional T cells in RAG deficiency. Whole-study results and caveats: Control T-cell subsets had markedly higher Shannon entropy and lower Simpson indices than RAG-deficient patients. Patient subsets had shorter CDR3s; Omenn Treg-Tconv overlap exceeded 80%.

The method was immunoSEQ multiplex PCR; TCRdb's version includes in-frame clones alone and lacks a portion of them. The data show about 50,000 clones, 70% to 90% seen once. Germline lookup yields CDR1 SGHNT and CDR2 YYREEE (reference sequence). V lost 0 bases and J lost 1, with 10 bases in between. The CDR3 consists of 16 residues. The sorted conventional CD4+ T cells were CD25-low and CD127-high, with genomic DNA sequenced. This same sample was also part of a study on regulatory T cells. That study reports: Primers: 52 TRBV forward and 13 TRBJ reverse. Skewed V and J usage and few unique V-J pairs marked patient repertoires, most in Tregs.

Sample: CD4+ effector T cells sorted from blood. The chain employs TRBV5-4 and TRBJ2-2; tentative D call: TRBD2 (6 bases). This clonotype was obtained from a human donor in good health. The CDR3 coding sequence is TGTGCCAGCAGCTTGGTCGGAGGGGTGAACACCGGGGAGCTGTTTTTT. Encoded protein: CASSLVGGVNTGELFF.